Below, 7 T cell receptor beta chains from the same sample are listed, as sequenced in a study of metastatic and nonmetastatic thyroid tumors. Prior to thyroid surgery, none of the patients had received any treatment. TCRdb re-called clones from the PCR reads using MiXCR. The table shows thousands of clones, with 44% occurring only once. The sample was tumor tissue. Receptors originate from a male donor with papillary thyroid cancer or a benign thyroid nodule (not recorded which). Some clones in this sample may be carry-over from other donors' samples.

This chain uses TRBV5-1 with TRBJ2-7; D tentatively reads TRBD1 or TRBD2 (5 bases each). The germline V gene has CDR1 SGHRS and CDR2 YFSETQ. The length of the CDR3 is 14 residues. V lost 2 bases and J 6 bases, leaving 15 bases between the germline ends. The CDR3 coding sequence is TGCGCCAGCAGCTTAGACGGGACCCTCCTCGAGCAGTACTTC. It specifies CASSLDGTLLEQYF.

The V and J genes are TRBV11-3 and TRBJ2-5; weak D call: TRBD1 (5 bases). This CDR3 comprises 14 residues. Trimming stripped 8 bases from V and 5 bases from J, with 18 bases between. CDR1 is SGHNT and CDR2 is YENEEA in the germline V gene. CDR3 nucleotide sequence: TGTGCCAGCCGACAATCTGGGGCCGGGGAGACCCAGTACTTC. Its protein is CASRQSGAGETQYF.

This clone occurred a few times. The V gene is TRBV27, the J gene TRBJ2-7, with TRBD2 identical over 11 bases. CDR3 length equals 15 residues. Losses at the gene ends were 5 bases for V and 4 bases for J; bases not matched to a gene: 7. Germline V gene lookup returns CDR1 MNHEY and CDR2 SMNVEV (reference sequence). The CDR3 DNA reads as TGTGCCAGCAGTCAACTAGCGGGAGAGGTTTACGAGCAGTACTTC. The encoded protein is CASSQLAGEVYEQYF.

The V and J genes are TRBV4-1 and TRBJ1-6; possible D gene TRBD1, 6 bases. Germline lookup yields CDR1 MGHRA and CDR2 YSYEKL. Trimming cost V 0 bases and J 8 bases, with 11 bases left between them. The CDR3 sequence is 15 residues long. The CDR3 DNA follows: TGCGCCAGCAGCCAAGATCCAGGGGATCATTCACCCCTCCACTTT. It codes for CASSQDPGDHSPLHF.

The chain links TRBV12-3 or TRBV12-4 to TRBJ2-7; 10 bases are shared with TRBD1. V gave up 6 bases and J gave up 3 bases; unmatched junction bases: 2. The CDR3 loop spans 13 amino acids. The CDR3 DNA is TGTGCCAGCAGACGGACAGGGGGCTACGAGCAGTACTTC. Amino acid sequence: CASRRTGGYEQYF.

The sample holds a few counts of this clone. The V gene is TRBV19, the J gene TRBJ2-7, with D perhaps matching TRBD1 (6 bases). Germline loops: CDR1 LNHDA, CDR2 SQIVND (reference sequence). V lost 6 bases and J 4 bases, leaving 16 bases between the germline ends. The CDR3 consists of 14 residues. In nucleotides, the CDR3 is TGTGCCAGTAGCAGGGGACAAGCAGGTTACGAGCAGTACTTC. Protein: CASSRGQAGYEQYF.

Only a few counts were recorded for this clone. The V call is TRBV28, the J call TRBJ1-3, with TRBD1 identical over 8 bases. Germline assignment: CDR1 MDHEN and CDR2 SYDVKM. CDR3 length equals 16 residues. V lost 3 bases and J lost 1; bases outside the gene matches: 5. In nucleotides, the CDR3 is TGTGCCAGCAGTTTTATCCAGGGGGCGTCTGGAAACACCATATATTTT. Encoded protein: CASSFIQGASGNTIYF.